This TCR beta chain comes out of a study of blood T cell repertoires in COVID-19. Across the study: COVID-19 samples, acute and convalescent, were from the United States, Italy and Spain. T cells, B-cell-depleted T cells, or PBMCs provided the cDNA or gDNA that served as material.

Authors' methods: Amplifying reference gene primers gave estimates of nucleated cell counts. Profiling relied on immunoSEQ multiplex PCR, and the TCRdb table lists in-frame clones only, not all of them. V, J and clone size are those of that table, while D and trimming were read from the DNA. The sample carries about 76,000 clones, 80% to 90% recorded once. The CDR3 runs to 14 residues. CDR1 and CDR2 (germline): SGHRS, YFSETQ. Trimming at V came to 3 bases and at J to 8 bases, leaving 3 bases not matched to a gene. This clone was counted a few times. The chain links TRBV5-1 to TRBJ1-6; 9 bases match TRBD1. Sequencing was carried out using peripheral blood. The TCR originated in a man in his forties or fifties with active COVID-19. This chain's CDR3 is CASSSDRGHSPLHF. The CDR3, as DNA: TGCGCCAGCAGCTCGGACAGGGGCCATTCACCCCTCCACTTT. Full variable domain (rest looked up from reference TRBV5-1 and TRBJ1-6): KAGVTQTPRYLIKTRGQQVTLSCSPISGHRSVSWYQQTPGQGLQFLFEYFSETQRNKGNFPGRFSGRQFSNSRSEMNVSTLELGDSALYLCASSSDRGHSPLHFGNGTRLTVT.